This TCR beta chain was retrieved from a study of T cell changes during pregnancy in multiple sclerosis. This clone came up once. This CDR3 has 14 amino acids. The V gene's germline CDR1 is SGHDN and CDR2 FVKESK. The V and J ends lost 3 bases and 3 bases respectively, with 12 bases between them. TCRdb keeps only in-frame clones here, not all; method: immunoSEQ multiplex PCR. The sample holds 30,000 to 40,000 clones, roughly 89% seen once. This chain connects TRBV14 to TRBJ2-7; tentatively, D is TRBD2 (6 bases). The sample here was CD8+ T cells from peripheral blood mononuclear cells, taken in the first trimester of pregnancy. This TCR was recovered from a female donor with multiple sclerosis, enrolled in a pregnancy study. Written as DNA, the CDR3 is TGTGCCAGCAGCCAGACGGGACTCAACTACGAGCAGTACTTC. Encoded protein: CASSQTGLNYEQYF. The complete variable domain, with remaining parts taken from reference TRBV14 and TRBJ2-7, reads EAGVTQFPSHSVIEKGQTVTLRCDPISGHDNLYWYRRVMGKEIKFLLHFVKESKQDESGMPNNRFLAERTGGTYSTLKVQPAELEDSGVYFCASSQTGLNYEQYFGPGTRLTVT.